The 15 T cell receptor beta chains presented below share a single source sample, sequenced in a study of T cells after yellow fever vaccination. Using its own MiXCR run on the 5' RACE reads, TCRdb lists one record per CDR3 protein. The table includes around 300,000 distinct CDR3 sequences, around 4.4% detected once. The sample in question was PBMCs, obtained 15 days after the yellow fever booster vaccination. The source is a young man who received the YFV17D yellow fever vaccine.

The chain combines TRBV7-9 with TRBJ2-4; 7 bases fit TRBD2. V lost 6 bases and J lost 1; bases outside the gene matches: 9. Germline CDR1 and CDR2: SEHNR and FQNEAQ (reference sequence). The CDR3 length is 16 residues. In DNA form, the CDR3 reads TGTGCCAGCAGTTCTGATGGGGGGGTTGCCAAAAACATTCAGTACTTC. Its translation is CASSSDGGVAKNIQYF.

This clonotype showed up just a few times. V usage is TRBV10-3 and J usage is TRBJ2-5, with 9 positions matching TRBD1. From germline, CDR1 is ENHRY and CDR2 SYGVKD. The CDR3 has 16 amino acids. J lost 4 bases, V lost 0 bases, and 6 bases had no gene match. In DNA form, the CDR3 reads TGTGCCATCAGTGAGTCCGGGACAGGGTCTCGAGAGACCCAGTACTTC. Amino acid sequence: CAISESGTGSRETQYF.

This clonotype was detected many times. J is TRBJ2-1 and V is TRBV12-3 or TRBV12-4, with 10 bases that match TRBD2. The V segment lost 7 bases and the J segment 9 bases; nucleotides outside the gene matches: 12. The CDR3 sequence is 15 residues long. The CDR3 sequence is CASTFLSGGAGEQFF. CDR3 DNA: TGTGCCAGCACCTTCCTCAGCGGGGGGGCCGGTGAGCAGTTCTTC.

This clonotype showed up just a few times. This chain connects TRBV5-4 to TRBJ2-5; TRBD1 matches at 8 bases. After removal of 6 bases from V and 5 bases from J, the junction contained 9 bases not matched to a gene. The CDR3 runs 14 residues. Germline V gives CDR1 SGHNT, CDR2 YYREEE (reference sequence). The CDR3 DNA sequence: TGTGCCAGCACCGAGACAGGGGCCGAGGAGACCCAGTACTTC. Its translation: CASTETGAEETQYF.

This clonotype was seen ten or more times. The chain uses TRBV7-9 and TRBJ2-5; 8 bases align to TRBD2. This CDR3 is 13 amino acids long. The trim removed 4 bases at V and 3 bases at J, leaving 1 base unmatched. Germline V lookup: CDR1 SEHNR, CDR2 FQNEAQ (reference sequence). The CDR3 nucleotides read TGTGCCAGCAGCTGGGGACTAGAAGAGACCCAGTACTTC. This gives the protein CASSWGLEETQYF.

This clonotype was observed a handful of times. This chain links TRBV7-2 with TRBJ2-3; 8 nucleotides agree with TRBD2. The CDR3 contains 14 residues. The ends lost 1 base at V and 6 bases at J; junction bases unmatched: 3. In germline, CDR1 is SGHTA, CDR2 FQGNSA. The DNA for the CDR3 is TGTGCCAGCAGCTTAGAGGCTAGCGGGGATACGCAGTATTTT. It encodes CASSLEASGDTQYF.

This chain uses TRBV15 with TRBJ1-4, with D perhaps TRBD1 (6 bases). Trimming took off 4 bases at V and 1 base at J, with 10 bases between the two ends. Germline lookup yields CDR1 LNHNV and CDR2 YYDKDF (reference sequence). The CDR3 is made up of 15 amino acids. CDR3: CATSINRVTNEKLFF. CDR3 DNA: TGTGCCACCAGCATCAACAGGGTAACTAATGAAAAACTGTTTTTT.

This clonotype was recorded many times. The rearrangement links TRBV20-1 to TRBJ1-5; D call uncertain. V was trimmed by 3 bases and J by 0 bases, leaving 9 bases between them. The CDR3 is made up of 14 amino acids. Germline lookup yields CDR1 DFQATT and CDR2 SNEGSKA (reference sequence). CDR3 sequence reads: CSASVGPSNQPQHF. The CDR3 nucleotides are TGCAGTGCTAGCGTAGGCCCTAGCAATCAGCCCCAGCATTTT.

This clonotype was counted many times. The CDR3 bases are TGTGCCAGCAGCTTAGGGTCCCTGTTCCAAGAGACCCAGTACTTC. Translation gives CASSLGSLFQETQYF. The chain uses TRBV7-2 and TRBJ2-5; D not resolved. The CDR3 length is 15 residues. V gave up 1 base and J gave up 1 base, with 10 bases separating them. Looked up from germline, CDR1 is SGHTA and CDR2 is FQGNSA.

This clonotype was seen ten or more times. This chain joins TRBV29-1 and TRBJ1-1; D is perhaps TRBD1 (6 bases). The CDR3 has 13 residues. Germline assignment: CDR1 SQVTM and CDR2 ANQGSEA. V lost 5 bases, J lost 4 bases, and 14 bases lay in between. The CDR3 spells CSVSEGVGTEAFF. DNA of the CDR3: TGCAGCGTTTCTGAGGGGGTGGGCACTGAAGCTTTCTTT.

This rearrangement joins TRBV29-1 to TRBJ1-5; D unresolved. Germline values: CDR1 SQVTM, CDR2 ANQGSEA. V shed 4 bases and J shed 2 bases, with 9 bases lying between them. The CDR3 extends over 13 amino acids. In DNA, the CDR3 is TGCAGCGTTGCAGCGGGTGGCAATCAGCCCCAGCATTTT. It yields the protein CSVAAGGNQPQHF. The full variable domain, with the rest looked up from reference TRBV29-1 and TRBJ1-5, is SAVISQKPSRDICQRGTSLTIQCQVDSQVTMMFWYRQQPGQSLTLIATANQGSEATYESGFVIDKFPISRPNLTFSTLTVSNMSPEDSSIYLCSVAAGGNQPQHFGDGTRLSIL.

Points on this clonotype: With a much larger clone just one base away, this may be a read error. The chain couples TRBV7-2 to TRBJ1-3, with D tentatively TRBD1 (6 bases). Germline CDR1 SGHTA, CDR2 FQGNSA. V was shortened by 9 bases and J by 8 bases, with 17 bases between the two germline ends. The CDR3 loop spans 13 amino acids. The CDR3 DNA sequence: TGTGCCAGTCAACTGATAGGGGGATACACCATATATTTT. This gives the protein CASQLIGGYTIYF.

This clonotype was counted between two and nine times. The chain recombines TRBV19 with TRBJ1-2, with TRBD1 matching 10 bases. Germline V gene sequence: CDR1 LNHDA, CDR2 SQIVND (reference sequence). This CDR3 region has 15 residues. With 6 bases clipped from V and 4 bases from J, the junction kept 8 bases outside the gene matches. CDR3: CASSATGGEPYGYTF. The DNA for the CDR3 is TGTGCCAGTAGCGCGACAGGGGGCGAACCCTATGGCTACACCTTC.

Ten or more counts support this clonotype. This sequence joins TRBV20-1 and TRBJ2-1; D is ambiguous. CDR1 DFQATT and CDR2 SNEGSKA come from the germline V gene (reference sequence). The germline V and J ends were trimmed by 1 base and 2 bases, with 12 bases remaining between them. This CDR3 has 15 amino acids. DNA of the CDR3: TGCAGTGCTAGAGGGTCTCGGCAGGCCTACAATGAGCAGTTCTTC. Protein: CSARGSRQAYNEQFF.

There are a few counts of this clonotype. The rearrangement links TRBV12-3 or TRBV12-4 to TRBJ1-1; the D gene is possibly TRBD1 (6 bases). CDR3 length: 13 amino acids. Trimming took 3 bases from V and 3 from J, leaving 8 bases between them. The CDR3 region has the DNA TGTGCCAGCAGTTTTTACAGGGACACTGAAGCTTTCTTT. Translated: CASSFYRDTEAFF.